This entry lists 7 T cell receptor beta chains sequenced from one sample in a study of blood T cell repertoires in COVID-19. Using immunoSEQ multiplex PCR, the repertoire was profiled, and TCRdb retains in-frame clones only, with some absent. This repertoire shows over 250,000 clones, approximately 83% found once; its top ten account for more than 10%. Material: peripheral blood. The source is a human donor in a cohort sampled during active COVID-19.

The V and J genes are TRBV27 and TRBJ1-6; 7 nucleotides align to TRBD1. Germline CDR1 reads MNHEY; CDR2 reads SMNVEV (reference sequence). Trimming cost V 4 bases and J 7 bases; bases outside gene matches: 25. The CDR3 runs 21 residues. Here the CDR3 reads CASSYSLLLHGTAPGNSPLHF. The CDR3 DNA sequence: TGTGCCAGCAGTTATTCCCTCCTACTACACGGGACAGCGCCGGGGAATTCACCCCTCCACTTT.

The rearrangement links TRBV19 to TRBJ2-5; 8 bases agree with TRBD2. This CDR3 spans 15 amino acids. The J segment lost 5 bases and the V segment lost 3 bases, leaving 8 bases of the junction unmatched. CDR1 and CDR2 (germline): LNHDA, SQIVND (reference sequence). The CDR3 DNA is TGTGCCAGTAGTATGGACAGCGGGAGTGGTGAGACCCAGTACTTC. Its protein is CASSMDSGSGETQYF.

This chain joins TRBV15 and TRBJ1-5; D uncertain. This CDR3 has 13 residues. Germline CDR1 is LNHNV and CDR2 is YYDKDF (reference sequence). Trimming took 0 bases from V and 7 from J, leaving 7 bases between them. The CDR3 nucleotides are TGTGCCACCAGCAGAGATCCCCAGCAGCCCCAGCATTTT. It codes for CATSRDPQQPQHF.

The rearrangement uses TRBV6-5 and TRBJ1-4; D may be TRBD1 (6 bases). The CDR3 has 13 amino acids. The V gene lost 2 bases and the J gene lost 8 bases, with 9 bases spanning the gap. Germline CDR1 and CDR2: MNHEY and SVGAGI. CDR3 loop: CASSYTGREKLFF. The DNA of the CDR3 is TGTGCCAGCAGTTACACAGGGCGGGAAAAACTGTTTTTT.

The rearrangement links TRBV5-1 to TRBJ2-1; 7 bases are shared with TRBD2. This CDR3 contains 15 residues. In germline, CDR1 is SGHRS, CDR2 YFSETQ. V was pared by 2 bases and J by 3 bases, with 5 bases of the junction left unmatched. CDR3 amino acids: CASSFTGGGYNEQFF. The CDR3, as DNA: TGCGCCAGCAGCTTTACGGGAGGAGGCTACAATGAGCAGTTCTTC.

V usage is TRBV3-1 (or the pseudogene TRBV3-2) and J usage is TRBJ1-5, with D possibly TRBD1 on 5 matching bases. V shed 4 bases and J shed 9 bases, with 13 bases lying between them. The CDR3 extends over 13 amino acids. Germline CDR1 and CDR2: LGHDT and YNNKEL (reference sequence). CDR3 sequence reads: CASSLIDSSPQHF. The CDR3 DNA follows: TGTGCCAGCAGCCTAATCGACAGTTCGCCCCAGCATTTT.

This chain links TRBV15 with TRBJ2-7, with D uncertain. The length of the CDR3 is 12 residues. V lost 4 bases to trimming and J lost 3 bases, with 7 bases between them. CDR1 is LNHNV, CDR2 YYDKDF, per germline (reference sequence). In DNA form, the CDR3 reads TGTGCCACCAGCAACCCGGGCTACGAGCAGTACTTC. Protein sequence: CATSNPGYEQYF.